The 18 T cell receptor beta chains below all came from one sample that was sequenced in a study of T cells in Graves' hyperthyroidism and ophthalmopathy. Authors of the study amplified TCR beta CDR3 regions from RNA transcripts. First-round RT-PCR targeting the TCR CDR3 was performed with the HTBI primer set. Using its own MiXCR run on the multiplex PCR reads, TCRdb lists one record per CDR3 protein. The sample has around 600,000 distinct CDR3 sequences; 14% are singletons. Sequencing was done on a sample of blood. These receptors originate from a woman between 18 and 30 years old with Graves' ophthalmopathy.

With respect to this clonotype: A junction end diverges from the germline sequence, so it may reflect a read error. The chain joins TRBV28 to TRBJ2-7, with 7 bases aligning to TRBD1. Germline V CDR1 and CDR2: MDHEN, SYDVKM. The CDR3 spans 14 residues. CDR3 nucleotides: TGTGCCAGCAGGTTTGAGGGGGCCTCCTACGAACAGTACTTC. Encoded protein: CASRFEGASYEQYF.

This clonotype was seen many times. DNA of the CDR3: TGTGCCAGCAGCGGGGCCTCCTACAATGAGCAGTTCTTC. Protein product: CASSGASYNEQFF. The chain has TRBV28 and TRBJ2-1, with D perhaps matching TRBD1 or TRBD2 (5 bases each). The V gene's germline CDR1 is MDHEN and CDR2 SYDVKM. V was shortened by 6 bases and J by 0 bases, with 6 bases between the two germline ends. The CDR3 length is 13 residues.

This clonotype was counted ten times or more. The V gene is TRBV29-1, the J gene TRBJ1-2, with D perhaps TRBD1 (5 bases). This CDR3 contains 15 residues. V lost 4 bases and J 3 bases, leaving 18 bases between the germline ends. Germline CDR1 SQVTM, CDR2 ANQGSEA. The CDR3 coding sequence is TGCAGCGTTGCCAAGGGTACCAGGGCGGACTATGGCTACACCTTC. Amino acid sequence: CSVAKGTRADYGYTF.

The chain links TRBV18 to TRBJ2-2, with TRBD1 as a possible D gene (6 bases). CDR1 is KGHSH and CDR2 is LQKENI in the germline V gene. V lost 2 bases and J 4 bases, leaving 17 bases between the germline ends. The CDR3 length is 17 residues. The CDR3 protein is CASSPVDRTVRTGELFF. The CDR3 nucleotides read TGTGCCAGCTCACCAGTTGACCGGACAGTGCGCACCGGGGAGCTGTTTTTT.

Many counts were recorded for this clonotype. The gene calls are TRBV9 and TRBJ2-7, with 9 positions matching TRBD2. This CDR3 has 17 residues. The ends lost 3 bases at V and 2 bases at J; junction bases unmatched: 12. Germline CDR1 and CDR2: SGDLS and YYNGEE. The CDR3 DNA reads as TGTGCCAGCAGCGCGGAGGGTGGTAGCGGGAGCGCCTACGAGCAGTACTTC. Translating gives CASSAEGGSGSAYEQYF. The complete variable domain, with remaining parts taken from reference TRBV9 and TRBJ2-7, reads DSGVTQTPKHLITATGQRVTLRCSPRSGDLSVYWYQQSLDQGLQFLIQYYNGEERAKGNILERFSAQQFPDLHSELNLSSLELGDSALYFCASSAEGGSGSAYEQYFGPGTRLTVT.

Only a few counts were recorded for this clonotype. The chain recombines TRBV7-9 with TRBJ1-5, with D possibly being TRBD1 (5 bases). The CDR3 covers 14 residues. The germline CDR1 and CDR2 sequences are SEHNR and FQNEAQ (reference sequence). Deletions cut 3 bases from V and 2 bases from J, with 8 bases between. The CDR3 protein is CASSFATGNQPQHF. The CDR3 bases are TGTGCCAGCAGCTTCGCGACAGGCAATCAGCCCCAGCATTTT.

This clonotype was counted a few times. The rearrangement joins TRBV12-3 or TRBV12-4 to TRBJ2-5; tentatively, D is TRBD1 (5 bases). The CDR3 is 13 amino acids. Trimming left V 6 bases short and J 8 bases short, with 16 bases between. Here the CDR3 reads CASSNTGFDTQYF. The DNA for the CDR3 is TGTGCCAGCAGCAACACAGGCTTTGATACCCAGTACTTC.

J is TRBJ1-1 and V is TRBV5-1; D unclear. V lost 0 bases and J lost 1, with 7 bases in between. CDR3 length equals 14 residues. The germline gives CDR1 SGHRS, CDR2 YFSETQ. CDR3 loop: CASSLVGENTEAFF. CDR3 in DNA: TGCGCCAGCAGCTTGGTCGGAGAGAACACTGAAGCTTTCTTT.

This chain links TRBV5-5 with TRBJ2-1, with D perhaps TRBD1 (5 bases). The CDR3 extends over 15 amino acids. Germline V gene data show CDR1 as SGHKS and CDR2 as YYEKEE (reference sequence). Trimming cost V 7 bases and J 5 bases, with 19 bases left between them. This chain's CDR3 is CASGQGVTVNNEQFF. CDR3 bases: TGTGCCAGCGGCCAAGGCGTGACAGTAAACAATGAGCAGTTCTTC.

This chain uses TRBV14 with TRBJ2-3; TRBD2 might be the D (6 bases). The V gene's germline CDR1 is SGHDN and CDR2 FVKESK. The CDR3 is 15 residues long. Trimming shortened V by 0 bases and J by 7 bases, and 14 bases separated the two germline ends. CDR3 nucleotide sequence: TGTGCCAGCAGCCAAGAGTCAGGGAGGTGGCATACGCAGTATTTT. Its translation is CASSQESGRWHTQYF.

This clonotype was counted a few times. This may come from a read error, since a much larger clone is one base off. The chain couples TRBV28 to TRBJ1-6; the D is unclear. The CDR3 totals 11 residues. V was shortened by 3 bases and J by 6 bases, with 0 bases between the two germline ends. Germline V gene sequence: CDR1 MDHEN, CDR2 SYDVKM. CDR3 in amino acids: CASSFNSPLHF. CDR3 coding DNA: TGTGCCAGCAGTTTTAATTCACCCCTCCACTTT. The entire variable domain, with the rest obtained from reference TRBV28 and TRBJ1-6, is as follows: DVKVTQSSRYLVKRTGEKVFLECVQDMDHENMFWYRQDPGLGLRLIYFSYDVKMKEKGDIPEGYSVSREKKERFSLILESASTNQTSMYLCASSFNSPLHFGNGTRLTVT.

This clonotype was observed a few times. V is TRBV7-2 and J is TRBJ2-1; TRBD2 matches at 10 bases. The CDR3 runs to 17 residues. Losses at the gene ends were 2 bases for V and 7 bases for J; bases not matched to a gene: 11. Germline V gene lookup returns CDR1 SGHTA and CDR2 FQGNSA. CDR3 bases: TGTGCCAGCAGCTTAAGGACTAGCGGCCTTTGGGGGAATGAGCAGTTCTTC. Protein sequence: CASSLRTSGLWGNEQFF.

V and J are TRBV12-3 or TRBV12-4 and TRBJ1-5, with 8 nucleotides matching TRBD1. With 3 bases clipped from V and 4 bases from J, the junction kept 5 bases outside the gene matches. The CDR3 is 15 amino acids. CDR3 residues: CASSFSYRGNQPQHF. The CDR3 DNA follows: TGTGCCAGCAGTTTTTCGTACAGGGGGAATCAGCCCCAGCATTTT.

This clonotype was recorded many times. V usage is TRBV6-2 or TRBV6-3 and J usage is TRBJ1-2; D is possibly TRBD1 (6 bases). CDR1 and CDR2 from the germline V gene are MNHEY and SVGEGT. Trimming pared 6 bases from V and 6 bases from J, leaving 20 bases between. This CDR3 is 15 amino acids long. The CDR3 is CASSSRTGGLHGYTF. The CDR3 DNA reads TGTGCCAGCAGCTCTCGGACGGGGGGGCTTCATGGCTACACCTTC.

This clonotype has ten or more counts. The chain recombines TRBV4-3 with TRBJ1-1; D possibly corresponds to TRBD1 (6 bases). Germline CDR1 and CDR2: LGHNA and YSLEER. The CDR3 extends over 13 amino acids. Trimming removed 4 bases from V and 8 bases from J, with 14 bases in between. Here the CDR3 reads CASSPKGGREAFF. The CDR3 nucleotides are TGCGCCAGCAGCCCCAAGGGGGGCAGAGAAGCTTTCTTT.

This clonotype was observed many times. V gene TRBV3-1 combines with J gene TRBJ2-7; D is uncertain. From germline, CDR1 is LGHDT and CDR2 YNNKEL (reference sequence). This CDR3 is 12 amino acids long. V lost 4 bases and J 5 bases, leaving 9 bases between the germline ends. The CDR3 nucleotides are TGTGCCAGCAGCCTCGGGCCCCACGAGCAGTACTTC. Translated, it gives CASSLGPHEQYF.

There are many counts of this clonotype. The chain links TRBV6-6 to TRBJ2-7; D ambiguous. V was pared by 0 bases and J by 3 bases, with 6 bases between. The germline gives CDR1 MNHNY, CDR2 SVGAGI (reference sequence). This CDR3 is 13 amino acids long. The CDR3 protein is CASSYSPSYEQYF. CDR3 coding DNA: TGTGCCAGCAGTTACTCCCCTAGCTACGAGCAGTACTTC.

This clonotype was detected ten times or more. The rearrangement joins TRBV12-3 or TRBV12-4 to TRBJ2-7; possibly TRBD2 for D (5 bases). With 1 base removed from V and 2 bases from J, the gap between germline ends came to 12 bases. The CDR3 consists of 15 residues. CDR3 protein: CASSLGILGPYEQYF. The CDR3 DNA follows: TGTGCCAGCAGTTTAGGGATACTAGGCCCCTACGAGCAGTACTTC.